The rows below give T cell receptor beta chains drawn from one sample of a study of graft-versus-host responses after intestinal transplantation. Data came from immunoSEQ multiplex PCR; TCRdb stores just in-frame clones and leaves some out. The sample consists of 75,000 to 95,000 clones, around 93% of them appearing once. These receptors have no identified antigens. Sequencing used unstimulated CD4+ T cells sorted from spleen or lymph node cells, obtained before transplant. The receptors here all came from a human donor who was the organ donor for an intestinal transplant. The CDR3 runs from the conserved cysteine through the conserved F or W. A D gene is named only where the DNA matches it firmly. Clone size is given for some rows only: seen once, a few or many times, or a class if the clone is expanded.

TRBJ2-1,TRBD2,TRBV6-6,NA,TGTGCCAGCAGTTCTCGGACTAGCAATGAGCAGTTCTTC,CASSSRTSNEQFF
TRBJ2-5,NA,TRBV5-4,NA,TGTGCCAGCAGCTTGGACGCGGGGGCACAAGAGACCCAGTACTTC,CASSLDAGAQETQYF
TRBJ2-5,NA,TRBV30,NA,TGTGCCTGGAGTGTGAAGAGAGAGACCCAGTACTTC,CAWSVKRETQYF
TRBJ1-2,TRBD1,TRBV5-6,few,TGTGCCAGCAGCACTGGACAGGGTGATGGCTACACCTTC,CASSTGQGDGYTF
TRBJ1-1,TRBD1,TRBV30,NA,TGTGCCTGGAACAGGGGGCTGAACACTGAAGCTTTCTTT,CAWNRGLNTEAFF
TRBJ2-5,TRBD1,TRBV11-2,NA,TGTGCCAGCAGCTTAACAGGGGGCTTTGAGACCCAGTACTTC,CASSLTGGFETQYF
TRBJ1-6,NA,TRBV5-1,NA,TGCGCCAGCAGCTTGGGGGGACGGGGGGAATCACCCCTCCACTTT,CASSLGGRGESPLHF
TRBJ2-3,NA,TRBV19,NA,TGTGCCAGTAGTATCCCCGAGACAGATACGCAGTATTTT,CASSIPETDTQYF
TRBJ1-1,NA,TRBV27,once,TGTGCCAGCAGGGAACAGGGAACTGAAGCTTTCTTT,CASREQGTEAFF
TRBJ1-6,NA,TRBV21-1,NA,TGTGCCAGCAGCGAATCAGGACAGGGGAAGATTCATTCACCCCTCCACTTT,CASSESGQGKIHSPLHF
TRBJ2-3,TRBD2,TRBV7-2,NA,TGTGCCAGCAGCTTAGTCGGGACTAGCCTTAACACAGATACGCAGTATTTT,CASSLVGTSLNTDTQYF
TRBJ1-2,TRBD1,TRBV6-1,NA,TGTGCCAGCAGTGAAGCTGGACAGGGTCGGGGCTACACCTTC,CASSEAGQGRGYTF
TRBJ2-7,TRBD2,TRBV6-6,NA,TGTGCCAGCACCCGACTAGCGGGGGAGAGGGAGCAGTACTTC,CASTRLAGEREQYF
TRBJ1-2,NA,TRBV21-1,NA,TGTGCCAGCAGCTGTCGGGACACCACCGCTAACTATGGCTACACCTTC,CASSCRDTTANYGYTF
TRBJ1-1,TRBD1,TRBV14,NA,TGTGCCAGCAGCCCGTACCAGGGGGGCACTGAAGCTTTCTTT,CASSPYQGGTEAFF
TRBJ2-1,TRBD2,TRBV13,NA,TGTGCCAGCAGCTTAGGGCGGGAGGAGCAGTTCTTC,CASSLGREEQFF
TRBJ2-3,TRBD2,TRBV6-4,NA,TGTGCCAGCAGTGTCGGGACTAGCGTTACAGATACGCAGTATTTT,CASSVGTSVTDTQYF
TRBJ2-7,NA,TRBV10-1,few,TGCGCCAGCAGTGACCTCTACGAGCAGTACTTC,CASSDLYEQYF
TRBJ2-1,TRBD1,TRBV4-2,NA,TGTGCCAGCAGCCACACCCCCGGGACAGGGGGATACAATGAGCAGTTCTTC,CASSHTPGTGGYNEQFF
TRBJ1-2,NA,TRBV28,NA,TGTGCCAGCAATACAGGCGGGGCAGCTAAATATGGCTACACCTTC,CASNTGGAAKYGYTF
TRBJ2-5,NA,TRBV7-9,NA,TGTGCCAGCAGCTTAGGAACAGGCAGGGAGACCCAGTACTTC,CASSLGTGRETQYF
TRBJ2-7,TRBD2,TRBV28,NA,TGTGCCAGCAGTACATTTAGCGGGAACTCCTACGAGCAGTACTTC,CASSTFSGNSYEQYF
TRBJ2-7,NA,TRBV7-2,NA,TGTGCCAGCAGCCCTAGGATATCGGGGGTGCGCGAGCAGTACTTC,CASSPRISGVREQYF
TRBJ1-2,TRBD1,TRBV7-9,NA,TGTGCCAGCAGGCCAAAGTTTGGGGACAGGGGTATTCCTAACTATGGCTACACCTTC,CASRPKFGDRGIPNYGYTF